The source of this T cell receptor beta chain is a study of post-analysis software for immune sequencing data. Findings of the study overall: Among roughly 5 TRBV segments more frequent in patients than controls were TRBV5-6, TRBV5-1 and TRBV20-1.

This clonotype was observed a few times. Its antigen is not identified. The V gene's germline CDR1 is MDHEN and CDR2 SYDVKM. V gave up 8 bases and J gave up 1 base, with 5 bases separating them. This CDR3 region has 11 residues. Unique molecular identifiers were built into the TCR beta cDNA libraries. TCRdb used MiXCR to reprocess the PCR reads, holding one entry per CDR3 protein. Counted here are roughly 410,000 distinct CDR3 sequences, roughly 35% occurring once; the ten biggest clones make up roughly 13%. Sample: blood. This sequence originates from a girl under 18 with multiple sclerosis. The chain links TRBV28 to TRBJ1-2; a possible D gene is TRBD1 (5 bases). In nucleotides, the CDR3 is TGTGCCAGCGACAGTAACTATGGCTACACCTTC. Amino acids: CASDSNYGYTF.